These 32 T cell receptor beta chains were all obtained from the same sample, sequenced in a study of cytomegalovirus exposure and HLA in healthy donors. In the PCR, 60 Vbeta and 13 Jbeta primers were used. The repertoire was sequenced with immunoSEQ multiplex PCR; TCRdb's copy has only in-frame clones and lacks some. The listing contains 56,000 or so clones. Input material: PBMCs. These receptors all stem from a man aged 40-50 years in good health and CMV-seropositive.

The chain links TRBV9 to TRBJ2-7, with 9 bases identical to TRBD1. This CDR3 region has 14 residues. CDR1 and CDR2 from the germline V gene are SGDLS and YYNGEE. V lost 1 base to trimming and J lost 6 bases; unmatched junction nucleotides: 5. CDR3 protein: CASSVWTGEGEQYF. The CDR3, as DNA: TGTGCCAGCAGCGTATGGACAGGGGAGGGCGAGCAGTACTTC.

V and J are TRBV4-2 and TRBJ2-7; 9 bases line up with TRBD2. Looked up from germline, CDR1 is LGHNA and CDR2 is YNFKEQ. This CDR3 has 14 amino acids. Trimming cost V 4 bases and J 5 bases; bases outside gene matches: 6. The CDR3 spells CASSRAGGQNEQYF. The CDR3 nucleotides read TGTGCCAGCAGCCGAGCGGGAGGTCAGAACGAGCAGTACTTC.

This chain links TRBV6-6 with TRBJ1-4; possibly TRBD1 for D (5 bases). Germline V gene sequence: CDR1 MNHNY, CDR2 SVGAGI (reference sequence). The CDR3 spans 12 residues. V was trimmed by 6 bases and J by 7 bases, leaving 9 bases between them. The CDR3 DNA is TGTGCCAGCAGGCAGGGTGGTGAAAAACTGTTTTTT. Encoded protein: CASRQGGEKLFF.

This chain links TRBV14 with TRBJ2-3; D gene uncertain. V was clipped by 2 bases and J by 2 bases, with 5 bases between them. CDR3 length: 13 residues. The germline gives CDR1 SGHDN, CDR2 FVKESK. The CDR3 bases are TGTGCCAGCAGCCAAATGTACACAGATACGCAGTATTTT. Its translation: CASSQMYTDTQYF.

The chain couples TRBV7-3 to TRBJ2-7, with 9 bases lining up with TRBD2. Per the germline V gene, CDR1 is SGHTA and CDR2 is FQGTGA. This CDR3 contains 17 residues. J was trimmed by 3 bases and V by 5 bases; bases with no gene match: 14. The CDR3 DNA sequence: TGTGCCAGCAGCCCTCAGGGGGGGACTAGCACTGTCTACGAGCAGTACTTC. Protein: CASSPQGGTSTVYEQYF.

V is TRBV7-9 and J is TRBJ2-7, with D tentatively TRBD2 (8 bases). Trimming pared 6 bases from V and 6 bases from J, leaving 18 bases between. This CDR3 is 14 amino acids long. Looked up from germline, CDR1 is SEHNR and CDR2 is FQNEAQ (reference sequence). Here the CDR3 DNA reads TGTGCCAGCAGACGGGAGGGACAGATTCCCGAGCAGTACTTC. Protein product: CASRREGQIPEQYF.

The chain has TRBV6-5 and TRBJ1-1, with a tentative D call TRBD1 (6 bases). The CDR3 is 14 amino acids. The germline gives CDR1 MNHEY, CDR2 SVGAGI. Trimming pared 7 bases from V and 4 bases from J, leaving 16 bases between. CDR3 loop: CASIKGGVGTEAFF. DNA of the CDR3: TGTGCCAGCATAAAGGGGGGGGTCGGCACTGAAGCTTTCTTT.

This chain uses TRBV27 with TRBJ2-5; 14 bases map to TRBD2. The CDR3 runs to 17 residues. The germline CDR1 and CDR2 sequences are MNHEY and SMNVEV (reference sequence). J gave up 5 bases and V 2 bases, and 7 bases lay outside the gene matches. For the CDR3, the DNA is TGTGCCAGCAGTTTAGAGGGACTAGCGGGAGTTGGTGAGACCCAGTACTTC. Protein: CASSLEGLAGVGETQYF.

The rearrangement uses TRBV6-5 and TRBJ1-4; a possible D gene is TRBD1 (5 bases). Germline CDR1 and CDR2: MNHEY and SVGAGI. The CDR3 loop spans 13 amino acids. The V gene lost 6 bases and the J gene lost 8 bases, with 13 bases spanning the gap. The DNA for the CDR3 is TGTGCCAGCAGACCCTCAGGACAAGAAAAACTGTTTTTT. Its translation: CASRPSGQEKLFF.

The CDR3 here is CASSLDRNGYTF. Written as DNA, the CDR3 is TGTGCCAGCAGTCTAGACAGAAATGGCTACACCTTC. V usage is TRBV5-4 and J usage is TRBJ1-2, with D tentatively TRBD1 (5 bases). V was shortened by 5 bases and J by 6 bases, with 11 bases between the two germline ends. From germline, CDR1 is SGHNT and CDR2 YYREEE (reference sequence). The CDR3 extends over 12 amino acids.

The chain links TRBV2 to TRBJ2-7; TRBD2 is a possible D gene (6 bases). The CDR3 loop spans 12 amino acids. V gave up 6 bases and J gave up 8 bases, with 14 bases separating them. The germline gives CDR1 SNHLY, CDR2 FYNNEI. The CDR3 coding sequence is TGTGCCAGCAGCACTCTCCGGGGGAAGCAGTACTTC. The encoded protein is CASSTLRGKQYF.

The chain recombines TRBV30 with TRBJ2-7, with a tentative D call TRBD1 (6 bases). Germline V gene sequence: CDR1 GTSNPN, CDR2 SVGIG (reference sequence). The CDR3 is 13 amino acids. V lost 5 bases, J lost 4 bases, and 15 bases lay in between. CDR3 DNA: TGTGCCTGGGGCCTCAGGGGCAGGTACGAGCAGTACTTC. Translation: CAWGLRGRYEQYF.

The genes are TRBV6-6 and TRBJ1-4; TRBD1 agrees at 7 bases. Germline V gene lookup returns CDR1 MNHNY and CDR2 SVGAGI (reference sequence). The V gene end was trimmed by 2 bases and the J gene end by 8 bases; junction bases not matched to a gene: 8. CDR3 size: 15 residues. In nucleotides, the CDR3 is TGTGCCAGCAGTTACCGCCGGGACAGCAGAGAAAAACTGTTTTTT. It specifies CASSYRRDSREKLFF.

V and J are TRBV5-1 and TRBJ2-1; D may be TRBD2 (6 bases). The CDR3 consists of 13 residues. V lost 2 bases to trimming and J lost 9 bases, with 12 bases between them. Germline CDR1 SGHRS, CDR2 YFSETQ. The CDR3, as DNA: TGCGCCAGCAGCTTAGAACTAGCAGTTGAGCAGTTCTTC. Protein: CASSLELAVEQFF.

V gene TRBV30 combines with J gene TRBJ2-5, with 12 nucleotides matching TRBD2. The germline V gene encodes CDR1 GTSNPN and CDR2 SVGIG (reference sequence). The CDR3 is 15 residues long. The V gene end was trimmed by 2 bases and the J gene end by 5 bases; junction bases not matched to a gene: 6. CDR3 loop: CAWSRLAGVGETQYF. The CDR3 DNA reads TGTGCCTGGAGTCGACTAGCGGGGGTCGGGGAGACCCAGTACTTC.

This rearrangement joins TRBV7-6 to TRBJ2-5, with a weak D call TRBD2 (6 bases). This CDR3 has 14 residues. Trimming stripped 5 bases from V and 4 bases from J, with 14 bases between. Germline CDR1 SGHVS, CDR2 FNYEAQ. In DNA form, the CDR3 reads TGTGCCAGCAGCCTGACGACGGAGGGAGAGACCCAGTACTTC. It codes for CASSLTTEGETQYF.

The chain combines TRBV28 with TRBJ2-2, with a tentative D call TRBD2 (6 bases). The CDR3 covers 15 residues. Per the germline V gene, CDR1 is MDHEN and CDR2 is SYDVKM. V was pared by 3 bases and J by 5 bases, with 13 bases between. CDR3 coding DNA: TGTGCCAGCAGTTTGGGGCCAGGAGGGACCGGGGAGCTGTTTTTT. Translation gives CASSLGPGGTGELFF.

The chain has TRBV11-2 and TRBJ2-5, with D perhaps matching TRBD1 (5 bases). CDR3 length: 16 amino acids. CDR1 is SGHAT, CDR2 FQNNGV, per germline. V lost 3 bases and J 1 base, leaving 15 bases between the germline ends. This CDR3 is CASSFGWSGFQETQYF. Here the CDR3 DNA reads TGTGCCAGCAGCTTCGGCTGGTCAGGGTTCCAAGAGACCCAGTACTTC.

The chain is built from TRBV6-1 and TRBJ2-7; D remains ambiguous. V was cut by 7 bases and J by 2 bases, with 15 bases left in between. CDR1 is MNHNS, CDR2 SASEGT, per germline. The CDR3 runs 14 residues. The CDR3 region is CASKSGVSTYEQYF. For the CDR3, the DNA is TGTGCCAGCAAATCTGGAGTCTCCACCTACGAGCAGTACTTC.

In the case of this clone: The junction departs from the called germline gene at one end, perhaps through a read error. The DNA for the CDR3 is TGTGCCAGCAACAGCAGGGAAGGGGTAAAATGGGACTTC. It is translated as CASNSREGVKWDF. This chain links TRBV6-5 with TRBJ2-7, with D tentatively TRBD1 (5 bases). The CDR3 is 13 amino acids. Germline V gives CDR1 MNHEY, CDR2 SVGAGI.

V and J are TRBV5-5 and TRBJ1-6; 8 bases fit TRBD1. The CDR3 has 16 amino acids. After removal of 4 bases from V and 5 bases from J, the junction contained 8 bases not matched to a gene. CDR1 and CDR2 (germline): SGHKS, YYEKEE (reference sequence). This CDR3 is CASSQTSDRDNSPLHF. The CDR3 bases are TGTGCCAGCAGCCAAACCTCGGACAGGGATAATTCACCCCTCCACTTT.

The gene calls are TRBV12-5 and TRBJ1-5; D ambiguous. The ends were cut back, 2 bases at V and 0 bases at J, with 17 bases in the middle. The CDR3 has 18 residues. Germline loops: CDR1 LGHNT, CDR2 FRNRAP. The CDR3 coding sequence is TGTGCTAGTGGTTTGCCTACCACGACATCGGATAGCAATCAGCCCCAGCATTTT. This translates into CASGLPTTTSDSNQPQHF.

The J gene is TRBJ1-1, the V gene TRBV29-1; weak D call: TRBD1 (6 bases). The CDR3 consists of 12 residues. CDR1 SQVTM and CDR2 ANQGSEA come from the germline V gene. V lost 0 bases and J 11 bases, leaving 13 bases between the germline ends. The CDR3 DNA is TGCAGCGTTGAAGAACTCACAGGGACCGCTTTCTTT. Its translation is CSVEELTGTAFF.

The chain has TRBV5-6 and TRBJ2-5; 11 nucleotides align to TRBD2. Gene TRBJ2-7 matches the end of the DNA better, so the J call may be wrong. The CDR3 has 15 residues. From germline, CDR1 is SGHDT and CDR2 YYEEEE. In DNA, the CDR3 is TGTGCCAGCTGGGCTAGCGGGAGGACAGTCTACGAGCAGTACTTC. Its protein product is CASWASGRTVYEQYF.

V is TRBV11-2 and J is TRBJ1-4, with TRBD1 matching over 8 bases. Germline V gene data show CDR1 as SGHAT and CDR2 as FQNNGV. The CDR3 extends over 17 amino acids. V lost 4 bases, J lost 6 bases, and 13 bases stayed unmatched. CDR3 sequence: CASSSSITGTGYEKLFF. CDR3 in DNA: TGTGCCAGCAGCTCGTCAATTACCGGGACAGGTTATGAAAAACTGTTTTTT.

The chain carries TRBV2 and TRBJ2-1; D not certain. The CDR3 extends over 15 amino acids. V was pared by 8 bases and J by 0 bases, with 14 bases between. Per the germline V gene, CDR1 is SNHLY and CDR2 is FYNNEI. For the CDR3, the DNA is TGTGCCAGCCGCCTTCTCGTGAGCTCCTACAATGAGCAGTTCTTC. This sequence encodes CASRLLVSSYNEQFF.

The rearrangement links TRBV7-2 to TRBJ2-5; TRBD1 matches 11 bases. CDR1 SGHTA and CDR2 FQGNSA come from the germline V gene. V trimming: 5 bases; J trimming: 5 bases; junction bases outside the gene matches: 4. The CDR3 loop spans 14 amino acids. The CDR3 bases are TGTGCCAGCAGCCGGGACAGGGGGTCGGAGACCCAGTACTTC. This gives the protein CASSRDRGSETQYF.

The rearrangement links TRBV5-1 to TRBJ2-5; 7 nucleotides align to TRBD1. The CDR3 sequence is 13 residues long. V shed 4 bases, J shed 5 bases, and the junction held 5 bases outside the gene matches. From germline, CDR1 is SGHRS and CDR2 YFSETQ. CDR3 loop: CASSITGDETQYF. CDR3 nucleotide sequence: TGCGCCAGCAGCATCACAGGGGACGAGACCCAGTACTTC.

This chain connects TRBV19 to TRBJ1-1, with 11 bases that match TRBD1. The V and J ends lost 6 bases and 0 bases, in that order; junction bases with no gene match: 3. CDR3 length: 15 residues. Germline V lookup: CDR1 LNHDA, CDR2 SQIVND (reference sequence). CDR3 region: CASRGTGGLNTEAFF. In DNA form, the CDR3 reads TGTGCCAGTAGAGGGACAGGGGGTCTGAACACTGAAGCTTTCTTT.

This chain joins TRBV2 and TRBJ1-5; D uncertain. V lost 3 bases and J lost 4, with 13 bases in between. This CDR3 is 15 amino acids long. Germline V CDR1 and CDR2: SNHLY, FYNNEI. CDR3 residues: CASSDMVQRNQPQHF. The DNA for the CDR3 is TGTGCCAGCAGTGATATGGTACAGCGGAATCAGCCCCAGCATTTT.

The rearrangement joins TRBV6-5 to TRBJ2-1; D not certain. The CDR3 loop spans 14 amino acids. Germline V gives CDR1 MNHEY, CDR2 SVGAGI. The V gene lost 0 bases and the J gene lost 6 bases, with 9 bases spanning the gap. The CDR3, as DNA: TGTGCCAGCAGTTACTCGCTTTCGGTCAATGAGCAGTTCTTC. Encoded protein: CASSYSLSVNEQFF.

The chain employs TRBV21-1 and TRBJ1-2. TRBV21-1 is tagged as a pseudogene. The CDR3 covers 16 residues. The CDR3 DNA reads TGTGCCAGCACCGGTGGGAGATCTTCAACCAACTATGGCTACACCTTC. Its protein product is CASTGGRSSTNYGYTF.